Shown below are 19 T cell receptor beta chains from a single sample sequenced in a study of early T cells in non-severe SARS-CoV-2 infection. TCRdb re-called the 5' RACE reads with MiXCR, one entry per CDR3 protein. The table lists about 70,000 distinct CDR3 sequences, roughly 15% of them singletons, with 3% to 5% in the top ten. This sample comprised whole blood, obtained at baseline. These receptor sequences come from an adult who was a healthcare worker with PCR-confirmed SARS-CoV-2 infection or an uninfected control (not recorded which).

With regard to this clonotype: As the CDR3 is not closed by the conserved phenylalanine or tryptophan, this likely results from a read error. The chain couples TRBV2 to TRBJ1-1; weak D call: TRBD1 (5 bases). Germline CDR1 SNHLY, CDR2 FYNNEI. The CDR3 sequence is 14 residues long. The V and J ends lost 1 base and 6 bases respectively, with 12 bases between them. This CDR3 reads CASSEGLGRPEAFY. The CDR3 bases are TGTGCCAGCAGTGAAGGGCTGGGGCGTCCTGAAGCTTTCTAT.

The sample holds a few counts of this clonotype. The rearrangement joins TRBV3-1 to TRBJ2-3; unclear D gene. This CDR3 is 14 amino acids long. V dropped 4 bases and J dropped 5 bases, with 13 bases sitting between them. CDR1 LGHDT and CDR2 YNNKEL come from the germline V gene (reference sequence). The CDR3 protein is CASSRSVIRDTQYF. The CDR3 bases are TGTGCCAGCAGCCGTTCGGTAATTAGAGATACGCAGTATTTT.

This clonotype was seen repeatedly, ten times or more. The chain couples TRBV20-1 to TRBJ2-1; D unclear. Germline V gene data show CDR1 as DFQATT and CDR2 as SNEGSKA (reference sequence). This CDR3 has 12 amino acids. V lost 6 bases and J 10 bases, leaving 16 bases between the germline ends. The CDR3 nucleotides are TGCAGTGCAGGCCATAGAGGCCGCGAGCAGTTCTTC. Its translation is CSAGHRGREQFF.

This clonotype has a handful of counts. This chain links TRBV19 with TRBJ2-7; 8 bases align to TRBD2. Germline lookup yields CDR1 LNHDA and CDR2 SQIVND (reference sequence). The CDR3 is 15 residues long. V shed 7 bases, J shed 2 bases, and the junction held 10 bases outside the gene matches. The CDR3 spells CASKETSGSTYEQYF. The CDR3 nucleotides are TGTGCCAGTAAAGAAACTAGCGGATCGACCTACGAGCAGTACTTC.

V gene TRBV28 combines with J gene TRBJ2-7; a possible D gene is TRBD1 (5 bases). Trimming took off 4 bases at V and 0 bases at J, with 10 bases between the two ends. The CDR3 totals 14 residues. Germline V gene sequence: CDR1 MDHEN, CDR2 SYDVKM. CDR3 loop: CASSSTVYSYEQYF. The CDR3 nucleotides are TGTGCCAGCAGTTCGACAGTCTACTCCTACGAGCAGTACTTC.

The genes are TRBV20-1 and TRBJ1-2; D is ambiguous. The germline CDR1 and CDR2 sequences are DFQATT and SNEGSKA (reference sequence). This CDR3 contains 13 residues. CDR3: CSPNWKPESGYTF. CDR3 in DNA: TGCAGCCCCAATTGGAAGCCTGAAAGCGGCTACACCTTC.

The rearrangement uses TRBV7-6 and TRBJ2-3, with D possibly being TRBD1 or TRBD2 (7 bases each). CDR3 length: 15 residues. CDR1 is SGHVS, CDR2 FNYEAQ, per germline. V lost 6 bases to trimming and J lost 0 bases, with 13 bases between them. CDR3 sequence (DNA): TGTGCCAGCAGTTTCAGGGGGGGCAGCACAGATACGCAGTATTTT. It specifies CASSFRGGSTDTQYF.

The rearrangement joins TRBV5-1 to TRBJ2-4; D might be TRBD1 (6 bases). With 0 bases removed from V and 1 base from J, the gap between germline ends came to 11 bases. Germline-derived CDR1 and CDR2 are SGHRS and YFSETQ. The CDR3 is 16 residues long. The CDR3 reads CASSLVSGAAKNIQYF. CDR3 coding DNA: TGCGCCAGCAGCTTGGTTTCAGGGGCGGCCAAAAACATTCAGTACTTC.

Only a few counts were recorded for this clonotype. Here the CDR3 reads CASKRSGQNAYEQYF. Here the CDR3 DNA reads TGTGCCAGCAAGAGATCCGGACAGAACGCCTACGAGCAGTACTTC. This chain links TRBV6-2 or TRBV6-3 with TRBJ2-7, with a tentative D call TRBD1 (6 bases). Trimming took 7 bases from V and 2 from J, leaving 18 bases between them. CDR3 length equals 15 residues. Germline V lookup: CDR1 MNHEY, CDR2 SVGEGT.

This clonotype was recorded at least ten times. The V gene is TRBV9, the J gene TRBJ1-1, with a possible D match to TRBD1 (5 bases). The V end lost 3 bases, the J end lost 6 bases, and 9 bases lay between the germline ends. Germline-derived CDR1 and CDR2 are SGDLS and YYNGEE. The CDR3 loop spans 12 amino acids. The CDR3 nucleotides read TGTGCCAGCAGCGCCCGAGGGGCTGAAGCTTTCTTT. Amino acids: CASSARGAEAFF.

This chain links TRBV6-1 with TRBJ2-7, with unresolved D. V lost 1 base and J 3 bases, leaving 4 bases between the germline ends. The germline CDR1 and CDR2 sequences are MNHNS and SASEGT. There are 12 residues in the CDR3. This CDR3 is CASSEGVYEQYF. CDR3 coding DNA: TGTGCCAGCAGTGAAGGTGTCTACGAGCAGTACTTC.

This clonotype was seen ten or more times. In nucleotides, the CDR3 is TGCAGTGCTAGTTTTTCGGGGGGACTGAACACCGGGGAGCTGTTTTTT. Translation: CSASFSGGLNTGELFF. The chain carries TRBV20-1 and TRBJ2-2; 7 nucleotides align to TRBD2. The CDR3 is 16 amino acids. Germline V gene data show CDR1 as DFQATT and CDR2 as SNEGSKA (reference sequence). With V trimmed by 3 bases and J by 1 base, 8 bases remained unmatched.

This clonotype was counted a few times. The genes are TRBV5-8 and TRBJ1-1; tentative D call: TRBD1 (5 bases). V lost 0 bases and J 4 bases, leaving 13 bases between the germline ends. The CDR3 covers 15 residues. CDR1 is SGHTS and CDR2 is YDEGEE in the germline V gene. As DNA, the CDR3 is TGTGCCAGCAGCTTGGAAGGGGCCGTGGCCACTGAAGCTTTCTTT. Protein: CASSLEGAVATEAFF.

The V and J genes are TRBV5-1 and TRBJ1-1; possible D gene TRBD1, 6 bases. The V end lost 3 bases, the J end lost 1 base, and 13 bases lay between the germline ends. This CDR3 has 15 amino acids. CDR1 is SGHRS and CDR2 is YFSETQ in the germline V gene. DNA for the CDR3: TGCGCCAGCAGCTCGGGGACAACCAGGAACACTGAAGCTTTCTTT. Translating it yields CASSSGTTRNTEAFF.

This clonotype was counted between two and nine times. One junction end does not reproduce the germline sequence, and a read error may be involved. This rearrangement joins TRBV27 to TRBJ1-6; 11 positions match TRBD1. The germline gives CDR1 MNHEY, CDR2 SMNVEV (reference sequence). This CDR3 contains 15 residues. The CDR3 sequence: CASRFGTGGDSSLHF. Here the CDR3 DNA reads TGTGCCAGCAGGTTCGGGACAGGGGGTGATTCATCCCTCCACTTT.

This chain uses TRBV4-2 with TRBJ1-6, with no clear D. Trimming cost V 4 bases and J 14 bases, with 24 bases left between them. There are 16 residues in the CDR3. Germline lookup yields CDR1 LGHNA and CDR2 YNFKEQ. For the CDR3, the DNA is TGTGCCAGCAGCCCGACTTACTCCGGGAGCTCGAGCACCCTCCACTTT. Translated, it gives CASSPTYSGSSSTLHF.

This sequence joins TRBV27 and TRBJ1-6; D ambiguous. The CDR3 is made up of 15 amino acids. Germline lookup yields CDR1 MNHEY and CDR2 SMNVEV (reference sequence). Trimming took 0 bases from V and 7 from J, leaving 10 bases between them. The CDR3 bases are TGTGCCAGCAGTTTATCCCCCAGGAACAATTCACCCCTCCACTTT. Translated: CASSLSPRNNSPLHF.

The chain joins TRBV12-3 or TRBV12-4 to TRBJ2-5; no definite D call. V was shortened by 5 bases and J by 3 bases, with 10 bases between the two germline ends. This CDR3 spans 13 amino acids. The CDR3 nucleotides are TGTGCCAGCAGTCGATCAAGAAAAGAGACCCAGTACTTC. Its translation: CASSRSRKETQYF.

This clonotype came up many times. The rearrangement links TRBV10-1 to TRBJ2-3; TRBD2 might be the D (5 bases). The germline V gene has CDR1 WNHNN and CDR2 SYGVQD (reference sequence). This CDR3 is built from 13 residues. V lost 5 bases and J 4 bases, leaving 10 bases between the germline ends. CDR3 amino acids: CASSSVGADTQYF. The CDR3 DNA reads TGCGCCAGCAGTTCTGTCGGGGCAGATACGCAGTATTTT.